The rows below give T cell receptor beta chains drawn from one sample of a study of shared clonotypes between healthy human individuals. TCRdb's copy holds only in-frame clones and misses some; the assay was immunoSEQ multiplex PCR. The sample shows 2 million to 2.5 million clones, approximately 93% of them seen only once. Sequenced material: naive CD4+ T cells from PBMCs. Every receptor here comes from a man in his late teens or twenties in good health. Some clones in this sample may be carry-over from other donors' samples. Each CDR3 is given with its conserved first and last residue. Fields, in order: clone size, V gene, D gene, CDR3 length, J gene, CDR3 DNA, CDR3 protein. D genes are given only for firm matches. A clone size is listed for some rows: how often the clone was seen (once, few, many), or a class if it is expanded.

clone_size: .; v_call: TRBV30; d_call: .; cdr3_length: 14; j_call: TRBJ2-5; cdr3_nt: TGTGCCTGGAGTCGGGAGATAGGGGAAGAGACCCAGTACTTC; cdr3_aa: CAWSREIGEETQYF
clone_size: once; v_call: TRBV5-4; d_call: .; cdr3_length: 16; j_call: TRBJ2-7; cdr3_nt: TGTGCCAGCAGCTTGGCTGGCATGCAGCGAGCCTACGAGCAGTACTTC; cdr3_aa: CASSLAGMQRAYEQYF
clone_size: once; v_call: TRBV7-9; d_call: .; cdr3_length: 14; j_call: TRBJ2-1; cdr3_nt: TGTGCCAGCAGGTTCAGCAACTCCTACAATGAGCAGTTCTTC; cdr3_aa: CASRFSNSYNEQFF
clone_size: .; v_call: TRBV15; d_call: .; cdr3_length: 14; j_call: TRBJ2-7; cdr3_nt: TGTGCCACCAGCAGAGATACGGCGGGATACGAGCAGTACTTC; cdr3_aa: CATSRDTAGYEQYF
clone_size: .; v_call: TRBV7-2; d_call: TRBD1; cdr3_length: 15; j_call: TRBJ1-5; cdr3_nt: TGTGCCAGCAGCTTAAGGACAGGGATCAATCAGCCCCAGCATTTT; cdr3_aa: CASSLRTGINQPQHF
clone_size: .; v_call: TRBV5-5; d_call: TRBD1; cdr3_length: 17; j_call: TRBJ2-7; cdr3_nt: TGTGCCAGCAGCCCACAGGGGGTGAGGGTAGGGAACTACGAGCAGTACTTC; cdr3_aa: CASSPQGVRVGNYEQYF
clone_size: .; v_call: TRBV28; d_call: .; cdr3_length: 14; j_call: TRBJ1-5; cdr3_nt: TGTGCCAGCAGTTTTAGGGGTAGGAATCAGCCCCAGCATTTT; cdr3_aa: CASSFRGRNQPQHF
clone_size: .; v_call: TRBV4-2; d_call: .; cdr3_length: 15; j_call: TRBJ1-3; cdr3_nt: TGTGCCAGCAGCCAAGATCCGAACTCTGGAAACACCATATATTTT; cdr3_aa: CASSQDPNSGNTIYF
clone_size: .; v_call: TRBV7-9; d_call: .; cdr3_length: 16; j_call: TRBJ1-2; cdr3_nt: TGTGCCAGCAGCCTATCCGGGACCCAGGGGCTTTATGGCTACACCTTC; cdr3_aa: CASSLSGTQGLYGYTF
clone_size: .; v_call: TRBV18; d_call: .; cdr3_length: 14; j_call: TRBJ2-7; cdr3_nt: TGTGCCAGCTCACCGCGGGACAGCTCCTACGAGCAGTACTTC; cdr3_aa: CASSPRDSSYEQYF
clone_size: .; v_call: TRBV25-1; d_call: .; cdr3_length: 13; j_call: TRBJ1-2; cdr3_nt: TGTGCCAGCAGTTCCGACAAAAACTATGGCTACACCTTC; cdr3_aa: CASSSDKNYGYTF
clone_size: .; v_call: TRBV6-6; d_call: TRBD1; cdr3_length: 14; j_call: TRBJ1-1; cdr3_nt: TGTGCCAGCATCCCGACAGGGCAGAACACTGAAGCTTTCTTT; cdr3_aa: CASIPTGQNTEAFF
clone_size: .; v_call: TRBV11-2; d_call: .; cdr3_length: 19; j_call: TRBJ2-2; cdr3_nt: TGTGCCAGCAGCTGGGCCCGCCTTAGGGGTGGTCGTGGCACCGGGGAGCTGTTTTTT; cdr3_aa: CASSWARLRGGRGTGELFF
clone_size: .; v_call: TRBV28; d_call: TRBD1; cdr3_length: 14; j_call: TRBJ1-2; cdr3_nt: TGTGCCGCGTGTGAAAGGGGGCCTAACTATGGCTACACCTTC; cdr3_aa: CAACERGPNYGYTF
clone_size: .; v_call: TRBV29-1; d_call: .; cdr3_length: 17; j_call: TRBJ2-2; cdr3_nt: TGCAGCGTCAGCACGTTCTTTTGGGGTACGGACACCGGGGAGCTGTTTTTT; cdr3_aa: CSVSTFFWGTDTGELFF
clone_size: .; v_call: TRBV4-1; d_call: .; cdr3_length: 14; j_call: TRBJ2-3; cdr3_nt: TGCGCCAGCAGATCCAACAGGGGAGGAGATACGCAGTATTTT; cdr3_aa: CASRSNRGGDTQYF
clone_size: .; v_call: TRBV9; d_call: TRBD2; cdr3_length: 17; j_call: TRBJ2-3; cdr3_nt: TGTGCCAGCAGCGCCGTTGGACTAGCGGGAGTAGGAGATACGCAGTATTTT; cdr3_aa: CASSAVGLAGVGDTQYF
clone_size: .; v_call: TRBV7-9; d_call: TRBD1; cdr3_length: 15; j_call: TRBJ1-5; cdr3_nt: TGTGCCAGCAGCTTAGGACAGGGTCCGGGGCAGCCCCAGCATTTT; cdr3_aa: CASSLGQGPGQPQHF
clone_size: .; v_call: TRBV5-1; d_call: .; cdr3_length: 15; j_call: TRBJ2-7; cdr3_nt: TGCGCCAGCAGCATAAGCAAAACGGAGGACCACGAGCAGTACTTC; cdr3_aa: CASSISKTEDHEQYF
clone_size: .; v_call: TRBV5-5; d_call: TRBD1; cdr3_length: 13; j_call: TRBJ1-1; cdr3_nt: TGTGCCAGCAGGCTAGCAGGGGGCGCTGAAGCTTTCTTT; cdr3_aa: CASRLAGGAEAFF
clone_size: .; v_call: TRBV28; d_call: .; cdr3_length: 13; j_call: TRBJ1-5; cdr3_nt: TGTGCCAGCAGCCGAGGCTCCATTCAGCCCCAGCATTTT; cdr3_aa: CASSRGSIQPQHF
clone_size: .; v_call: TRBV6-1; d_call: TRBD1; cdr3_length: 14; j_call: TRBJ1-2; cdr3_nt: TGTGCCAGCAGAGCAGGGGGCGCAGTCTATGGCTACACCTTC; cdr3_aa: CASRAGGAVYGYTF
clone_size: .; v_call: TRBV27; d_call: .; cdr3_length: 15; j_call: TRBJ1-1; cdr3_nt: TGTGCCAGCAGTTTATCGCCAGGGAGGAGAACTGAAGCTTTCTTT; cdr3_aa: CASSLSPGRRTEAFF
clone_size: .; v_call: TRBV27; d_call: .; cdr3_length: 13; j_call: TRBJ2-7; cdr3_nt: TGTGCCAGCAGTTCCACCATCTCCTACGAGCAGTACTTC; cdr3_aa: CASSSTISYEQYF
clone_size: .; v_call: TRBV7-6; d_call: .; cdr3_length: 14; j_call: TRBJ1-6; cdr3_nt: TGTGCCAGCAGCTTAGGGACAGCCAATTCACCCCTCCACTTT; cdr3_aa: CASSLGTANSPLHF
clone_size: .; v_call: TRBV2; d_call: TRBD2; cdr3_length: 16; j_call: TRBJ2-7; cdr3_nt: TGTGCCAGCAGCCCAGAGGCACTAGCGGGATATAACGAGCAGTACTTC; cdr3_aa: CASSPEALAGYNEQYF
clone_size: .; v_call: TRBV5-6; d_call: .; cdr3_length: 15; j_call: TRBJ2-7; cdr3_nt: TGTGCCAGCAGCTTCGACAGACTTAGCTCCTACGAGCAGTACTTC; cdr3_aa: CASSFDRLSSYEQYF
clone_size: .; v_call: TRBV5-1; d_call: .; cdr3_length: 15; j_call: TRBJ2-2; cdr3_nt: TGCGCCAGCAGGTCGCCTGGACTCGACACCGGGGAGCTGTTTTTT; cdr3_aa: CASRSPGLDTGELFF
clone_size: few; v_call: TRBV6-1; d_call: .; cdr3_length: 14; j_call: TRBJ1-1; cdr3_nt: TGTGCCAGCAGCGCGGGACTTGGGAGCACTGAAGCTTTCTTT; cdr3_aa: CASSAGLGSTEAFF
clone_size: .; v_call: TRBV7-2; d_call: TRBD2; cdr3_length: 17; j_call: TRBJ2-7; cdr3_nt: TGTGCCAGCAGCTTAGCCAGCCTAGCGGGAGGCACCTACGAGCAGTACTTC; cdr3_aa: CASSLASLAGGTYEQYF
clone_size: .; v_call: TRBV11-2; d_call: .; cdr3_length: 14; j_call: TRBJ2-2; cdr3_nt: TGTGCCAGCATCCCACAGGGAGGCACCGGGGAGCTGTTTTTT; cdr3_aa: CASIPQGGTGELFF
clone_size: .; v_call: TRBV18; d_call: TRBD1; cdr3_length: 14; j_call: TRBJ2-5; cdr3_nt: TGTGCCAGCTCACTACGACAGGGACAAGAGACCCAGTACTTC; cdr3_aa: CASSLRQGQETQYF
clone_size: .; v_call: TRBV28; d_call: .; cdr3_length: 14; j_call: TRBJ1-2; cdr3_nt: TGTGCCAGCAGTTTATGGCAGGATAACTATGGCTACACCTTC; cdr3_aa: CASSLWQDNYGYTF